This TCR beta chain was identified in a study of blood T cell repertoires in COVID-19. Study overall: T cells, B-cell-depleted T cells, or PBMCs supplied cDNA or gDNA.

Produced via immunoSEQ multiplex PCR; TCRdb's table is partial and in-frame only. The repertoire consists of roughly 190,000 clones, with over 75% occurring once and the leading ten covering roughly 6%. The CDR3 has 13 residues. The germline CDR1 and CDR2 sequences are DFQATT and SNEGSKA (reference sequence). V was cut by 3 bases and J by 7 bases, with 16 bases left in between. The rearrangement links TRBV20-1 to TRBJ2-7; D is unresolved. The sequence was collected from a woman aged 40 to 50 who had recovered from COVID-19. The material sequenced was peripheral blood. CDR3 amino acids: CSASLGSPREQYF. CDR3 DNA: TGCAGTGCTAGTCTTGGGTCTCCGCGGGAGCAGTACTTC.